The text below deals with one T cell receptor beta chain. The antigen is undetermined. This entry belongs to a study of shared clonotypes between healthy human individuals. Only in-frame clones appear in the TCRdb table, and some are missing; sequencing was by immunoSEQ multiplex PCR. The sample contains approximately 2,000,000 clones, just over 90% of which appear only once. V dropped 4 bases and J dropped 7 bases, with 17 bases sitting between them. Germline V gene data show CDR1 as GTSNPN and CDR2 as SVGIG (reference sequence). There are 15 residues in the CDR3. Whole-study findings and limits: Clonotypes shared by all four donors outscored non-shared clonotypes in generation probability. In four donors, around 5.5% of naive CD4 clonotypes appeared in common. Naive subsets generally exceeded memory subsets in estimated richness.

Terminally differentiated effector memory CD45RA+ cells were excluded from the naive CD8 cells, which were CD45RO-negative and positively selected for CCR7. Sequencing was carried out using naive CD8+ T cells from PBMCs. This clonotype was obtained from a young man in good health. Some clones in this sample may be carry-over from other donors' samples. The genes are TRBV30 and TRBJ1-6; D not resolved. The chain's CDR3 is CAWTPFSDRNSPLHF. In DNA form, the CDR3 reads TGTGCCTGGACACCTTTCAGCGATCGGAATTCACCCCTCCACTTT.